Listed below are T cell receptor beta chains from one sample, sequenced in a study of blood T cell repertoires in COVID-19. The table came from immunoSEQ multiplex PCR; TCRdb's copy has only in-frame clones and leaves some out. The sample lists more than 80,000 clones; about 83% were seen once. The sequenced sample consisted of peripheral blood. These receptors were collected from a woman between 65 and 79 years old with acute or convalescent COVID-19. The CDR3 runs from the conserved cysteine through the conserved F or W. Fields, in order: clone size, D gene, J gene, V gene, CDR3 DNA, CDR3 protein. D genes are given only for firm matches. The size field is filled for only some rows; it gives once, few, many or a size class.

clone_size: .
d_call: TRBD2
j_call: TRBJ2-2
v_call: TRBV5-1
cdr3_nt: TGCGCCAGCAGCGAAACTAGCGGGGGGCTCACCGGGGAGCTGTTTTTT
cdr3_aa: CASSETSGGLTGELFF

clone_size: once
d_call: TRBD1
j_call: TRBJ2-1
v_call: TRBV24-1
cdr3_nt: TGTGCCACGGGGCAGGGGGCTTACAATGAGCAGTTCTTC
cdr3_aa: CATGQGAYNEQFF

clone_size: .
d_call: TRBD2
j_call: TRBJ2-5
v_call: TRBV6-2/TRBV6-3
cdr3_nt: TGTGCCAGCAGTGGCGTATTGGGCGGGGGATTGGAGACCCAGTACTTC
cdr3_aa: CASSGVLGGGLETQYF

clone_size: .
d_call: .
j_call: TRBJ2-5
v_call: TRBV30
cdr3_nt: TGTGCCTGGAGTGAAGCAGGGGCGAGGGAAGAGACCCAGTACTTC
cdr3_aa: CAWSEAGAREETQYF

clone_size: once
d_call: .
j_call: TRBJ2-6
v_call: TRBV4-2
cdr3_nt: TGTGCCAGCAGCCAAGAGGAGGGCTCTGGGGCCAACGTCCTGACTTTC
cdr3_aa: CASSQEEGSGANVLTF

clone_size: .
d_call: .
j_call: TRBJ2-2
v_call: TRBV14
cdr3_nt: TGTGCCAGCAGCCGGCACACCGGGGAGCTGTTTTTT
cdr3_aa: CASSRHTGELFF

clone_size: .
d_call: TRBD2
j_call: TRBJ2-1
v_call: TRBV7-3
cdr3_nt: TGTGCCAGCAGCTTGAGCGGGGGGAAGTACAATGAGCAGTTCTTC
cdr3_aa: CASSLSGGKYNEQFF

clone_size: few
d_call: .
j_call: TRBJ1-6
v_call: TRBV5-6
cdr3_nt: TGTGCCAGCAGCCCGACTCTCGGGGATTCACCCCTCCACTTT
cdr3_aa: CASSPTLGDSPLHF

clone_size: .
d_call: .
j_call: TRBJ2-6
v_call: TRBV7-3
cdr3_nt: TGTGCCAGCAGCATGGAGTGGGCTGGGGCCAACGTCCTGACTTTC
cdr3_aa: CASSMEWAGANVLTF

clone_size: .
d_call: .
j_call: TRBJ2-1
v_call: TRBV5-1
cdr3_nt: TGCGCCAGCAGCCCCCAGCCAGGGCAGTTCAATGAGCAGTTCTTC
cdr3_aa: CASSPQPGQFNEQFF

clone_size: .
d_call: .
j_call: TRBJ1-2
v_call: TRBV5-4
cdr3_nt: TGTGCCAGCAGCTTGGACAGGGAAGATGGCTACACCTTC
cdr3_aa: CASSLDREDGYTF

clone_size: .
d_call: .
j_call: TRBJ2-2
v_call: TRBV5-1
cdr3_nt: TGCGCCAGCAGCTTCGGGTACACCGGGGAGCTGTTTTTT
cdr3_aa: CASSFGYTGELFF

clone_size: .
d_call: .
j_call: TRBJ2-7
v_call: TRBV15
cdr3_nt: TGTGCCACCAGCAGAGGCAGGGGAGACGAGCAGTACTTC
cdr3_aa: CATSRGRGDEQYF

clone_size: .
d_call: TRBD1
j_call: TRBJ2-3
v_call: TRBV7-3
cdr3_nt: TGTGCCAGCAGCCGACAGGGCTCAGATACGCAGTATTTT
cdr3_aa: CASSRQGSDTQYF

clone_size: .
d_call: .
j_call: TRBJ2-7
v_call: TRBV11-2
cdr3_nt: TGTGCCAGCAGCAAAGAACAGGGTTTCTACGAGCAGTACTTC
cdr3_aa: CASSKEQGFYEQYF

clone_size: .
d_call: .
j_call: TRBJ1-6
v_call: TRBV29-1
cdr3_nt: TGCAGCGTTCGTTTTACGGGGGACTCACCCCTCCACTTT
cdr3_aa: CSVRFTGDSPLHF

clone_size: .
d_call: .
j_call: TRBJ1-1
v_call: TRBV18
cdr3_nt: TGTGCCAGCTCAACAGGGCCGAACACTGAAGCTTTCTTT
cdr3_aa: CASSTGPNTEAFF

clone_size: .
d_call: TRBD1
j_call: TRBJ2-2
v_call: TRBV7-9
cdr3_nt: TGTGCCAGCAGCCCTACGACAGGGGCCGGGGAGCTGTTTTTT
cdr3_aa: CASSPTTGAGELFF

clone_size: .
d_call: .
j_call: TRBJ2-1
v_call: TRBV6-5
cdr3_nt: TGTGCCAGCAGTTACTCCGGACACAAGCAGTTCTTC
cdr3_aa: CASSYSGHKQFF

clone_size: .
d_call: TRBD2
j_call: TRBJ2-3
v_call: TRBV7-3
cdr3_nt: TGTGCCAGCAAATTGAGTAGCGGGGGGGCAGATACGCAGTATTTT
cdr3_aa: CASKLSSGGADTQYF

clone_size: .
d_call: .
j_call: TRBJ2-1
v_call: TRBV12-3/TRBV12-4
cdr3_nt: TGTGCCAGCAGTTTGGGGGGGGCCAATGAGCAGTTCTTC
cdr3_aa: CASSLGGANEQFF

clone_size: few
d_call: TRBD1
j_call: TRBJ2-3
v_call: TRBV7-3
cdr3_nt: TGTGCCAGCAGCTTCAAGGGGGCGGAGGATACGCAGTATTTT
cdr3_aa: CASSFKGAEDTQYF

clone_size: .
d_call: TRBD1
j_call: TRBJ1-1
v_call: TRBV5-1
cdr3_nt: TGCGCCAGCAGCCTCTCGGGGACAGGGGGCGGTTTGGGTAAAGCTTTCTTT
cdr3_aa: CASSLSGTGGGLGKAFF

clone_size: .
d_call: .
j_call: TRBJ2-3
v_call: TRBV9
cdr3_nt: TGTGCCAGCAGCGCCTCACGGACTAGCACAGATACGCAGTATTTT
cdr3_aa: CASSASRTSTDTQYF

clone_size: .
d_call: TRBD1
j_call: TRBJ2-5
v_call: TRBV7-7
cdr3_nt: TGTGCTAGCAGCTCAAACACAGGGGATGGAGAGACCCAGTACTTC
cdr3_aa: CASSSNTGDGETQYF

clone_size: .
d_call: TRBD1
j_call: TRBJ2-5
v_call: TRBV5-1
cdr3_nt: TGCGCCAGCAGCATCGGACAGGGACAAGAGACCCAGTACTTC
cdr3_aa: CASSIGQGQETQYF

clone_size: .
d_call: TRBD2
j_call: TRBJ2-1
v_call: TRBV5-1
cdr3_nt: TGCGCCAGCACCGGGACTAGCGGCACTGAGCAGTTCTTC
cdr3_aa: CASTGTSGTEQFF

clone_size: .
d_call: .
j_call: TRBJ2-1
v_call: TRBV2
cdr3_nt: TGTGCCAGCAGTGACCCAGGGCCCTACGATGAGCAGTTCTTC
cdr3_aa: CASSDPGPYDEQFF

clone_size: .
d_call: TRBD1
j_call: TRBJ2-3
v_call: TRBV5-1
cdr3_nt: TGCGCCAGCAGCTTAGGGCAGGGGGTTGAGGCGCAGTATTTT
cdr3_aa: CASSLGQGVEAQYF

clone_size: few
d_call: TRBD1
j_call: TRBJ1-1
v_call: TRBV10-3
cdr3_nt: TGTGCCATCAGTGTGGCCGGGACAGACACTGAAGCTTTCTTT
cdr3_aa: CAISVAGTDTEAFF

clone_size: once
d_call: TRBD1
j_call: TRBJ1-5
v_call: TRBV7-2
cdr3_nt: TGTGCCAGCAGCCAAGACAGGGGTAGCAATCAGCCCCAGCATTTT
cdr3_aa: CASSQDRGSNQPQHF

clone_size: few
d_call: TRBD1
j_call: TRBJ2-5
v_call: TRBV30
cdr3_nt: TGTGCCTGGAGTGTAGGGACAGGGGGGGAGACCCAGTACTTC
cdr3_aa: CAWSVGTGGETQYF

clone_size: once
d_call: .
j_call: TRBJ2-1
v_call: TRBV11-2
cdr3_nt: TGTGCCAGCCAGGCAGGGGACTCCTACAATGAGCAGTTCTTC
cdr3_aa: CASQAGDSYNEQFF

clone_size: .
d_call: .
j_call: TRBJ2-7
v_call: TRBV7-2
cdr3_nt: TGTGCCAGCAGCTTAGACGGTACCTACGAGCAGTACTTC
cdr3_aa: CASSLDGTYEQYF

clone_size: once
d_call: .
j_call: TRBJ2-2
v_call: TRBV14
cdr3_nt: TGTGCCAGCAACGAAGCCAGGGCTGTCACCGGGGAGCTGTTTTTT
cdr3_aa: CASNEARAVTGELFF

clone_size: .
d_call: .
j_call: TRBJ1-2
v_call: TRBV6-6
cdr3_nt: TGTGCCAGCACCCTACTCCCCGGAGAAGTGGGCTACACCTTC
cdr3_aa: CASTLLPGEVGYTF

clone_size: .
d_call: .
j_call: TRBJ1-3
v_call: TRBV11-3
cdr3_nt: TGTGCCAGCAGCTTAGATCCGGGGTTCACTGGAAACACCATATATTTT
cdr3_aa: CASSLDPGFTGNTIYF

clone_size: .
d_call: .
j_call: TRBJ2-7
v_call: TRBV10-3
cdr3_nt: TGTGCCAGCTCCACTGGGACTGCTATTTCCTACGAGCAGTACTTC
cdr3_aa: CASSTGTAISYEQYF

clone_size: .
d_call: TRBD2
j_call: TRBJ2-1
v_call: TRBV6-4
cdr3_nt: TGTGCCAGCAGTGTCCGAGCGGGGGTGGATGAGCAGTTCTTC
cdr3_aa: CASSVRAGVDEQFF

clone_size: many
d_call: TRBD2
j_call: TRBJ2-7
v_call: TRBV28
cdr3_nt: TGTGCCAGCAATAGCGGGGGTAACAAGCAGTACTTC
cdr3_aa: CASNSGGNKQYF

clone_size: .
d_call: .
j_call: TRBJ2-3
v_call: TRBV15
cdr3_nt: TGTGCCACCAGCAGACCGGCCGCGGGCACAGATACGCAGTATTTT
cdr3_aa: CATSRPAAGTDTQYF